One TCR beta chain is described in this entry. The data originate from a study of blood T cell repertoires in COVID-19. Overall study: Collection of acute and convalescent COVID-19 samples took place in the United States, Italy and Spain. T cells, B-cell-depleted T cells, or PBMCs provided the cDNA or gDNA that served as material.

As originally analysed: For nucleated cells, counts were estimated from reference gene primer amplification. Sequencing used immunoSEQ multiplex PCR; TCRdb keeps in-frame clones, though not all of them. Clone size and V and J calls were adopted from that table, with D and trimming inferred from the DNA. In the table there are about 670,000 clones, 85% to 90% of which are singletons. Germline lookup yields CDR1 KGHSH and CDR2 LQKENI. V lost 4 bases and J lost 0, with 18 bases in between. This CDR3 region has 17 residues. Sequencing was done on a sample of peripheral blood. V and J are TRBV18 and TRBJ1-2, with a possible D match to TRBD1 (6 bases). The source of this sequence is a woman younger than 30 with acute or convalescent COVID-19. CDR3 nucleotide sequence: TGTGCCAGCTCACAAGCTGCAGGGGCCTTAACTAACTATGGCTACACCTTC. Translating it yields CASSQAAGALTNYGYTF.